This T cell receptor (beta chain) was sequenced for a study of human T cells and chemical hapten exposure. Overall study: The patients were mostly female; they had alopecia areata, totalis or universalis.

The time point denotes: patch test 3, about 24 weeks after DPC sensitization. Documented treatment: therapeutic diphenylcyclopropenone sensitization with weekly scalp DPC. Ahead of each patch test application, blood was drawn. From the RACE reads, TCRdb called clonotypes with MiXCR, one entry per CDR3 protein. The sample lists 110,000 or so distinct CDR3 sequences, under 40% occurring once. Germline V gene sequence: CDR1 DFQATT, CDR2 SNEGSKA (reference sequence). Trimming removed 1 base at V and 0 bases at J, with 12 bases between. The CDR3 totals 15 residues. The TCR originated in a man in his forties with alopecia areata. Some clones in this sample may be carry-over from other donors' samples. This chain uses TRBV20-1 with TRBJ1-1; D is uncertain. This specimen was whole blood, taken in connection with sensitization to the hapten diphenylcyclopropenone (DPC). The chain's CDR3 is CSARASRVLNTEAFF. The DNA of the CDR3 is TGCAGTGCTAGAGCATCCCGAGTCCTGAACACTGAAGCTTTCTTT.